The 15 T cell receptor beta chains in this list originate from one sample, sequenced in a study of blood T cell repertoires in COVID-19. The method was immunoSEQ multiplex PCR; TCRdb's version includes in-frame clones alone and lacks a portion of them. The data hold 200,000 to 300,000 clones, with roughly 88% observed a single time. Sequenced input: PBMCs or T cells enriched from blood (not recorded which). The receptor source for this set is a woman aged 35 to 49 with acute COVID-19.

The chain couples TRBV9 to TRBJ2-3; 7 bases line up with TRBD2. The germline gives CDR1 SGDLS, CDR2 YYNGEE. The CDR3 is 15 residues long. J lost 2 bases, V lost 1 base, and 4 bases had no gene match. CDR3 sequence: CASSVQAGNTDTQYF. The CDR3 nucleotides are TGTGCCAGCAGCGTACAAGCGGGAAACACAGATACGCAGTATTTT. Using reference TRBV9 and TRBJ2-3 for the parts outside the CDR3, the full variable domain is DSGVTQTPKHLITATGQRVTLRCSPRSGDLSVYWYQQSLDQGLQFLIQYYNGEERAKGNILERFSAQQFPDLHSELNLSSLELGDSALYFCASSVQAGNTDTQYFGPGTRLTVL.

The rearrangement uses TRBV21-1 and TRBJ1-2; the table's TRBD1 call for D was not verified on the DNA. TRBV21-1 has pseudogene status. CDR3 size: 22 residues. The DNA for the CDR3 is TGTGCCAGCAGCTCTGGGGGACAGGAACGTACTAACTATGGCTATCGCAGGGGACGCTACACCTTC. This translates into CASSSGGQERTNYGYRRGRYTF.

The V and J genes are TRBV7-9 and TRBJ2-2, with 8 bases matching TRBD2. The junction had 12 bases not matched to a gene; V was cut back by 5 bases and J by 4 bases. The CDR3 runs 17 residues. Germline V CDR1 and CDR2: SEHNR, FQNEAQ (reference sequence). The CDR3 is CASSPREGLGLTGELFF. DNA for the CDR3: TGTGCCAGCAGCCCCAGAGAGGGACTAGGGCTCACCGGGGAGCTGTTTTTT.

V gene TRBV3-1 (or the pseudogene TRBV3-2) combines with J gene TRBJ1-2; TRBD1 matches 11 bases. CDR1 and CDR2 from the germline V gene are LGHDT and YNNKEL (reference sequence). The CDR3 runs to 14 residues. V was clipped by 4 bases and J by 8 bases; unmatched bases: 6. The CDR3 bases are TGTGCCAGCAGCCGAGGACAGGGGGCGGGCGGCTACACCTTC. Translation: CASSRGQGAGGYTF.

For the CDR3, the DNA is TGTGCCAGCAGCCCCAGGGGGACGGAGGCCTCCTATAATTCACCCCTCCACTTT. Amino acid sequence: CASSPRGTEASYNSPLHF. The rearrangement joins TRBV9 to TRBJ1-6, with 7 bases that match TRBD1. CDR3 length: 18 amino acids. Losses at the gene ends were 4 bases for V and 0 bases for J; bases not matched to a gene: 10. Per the germline V gene, CDR1 is SGDLS and CDR2 is YYNGEE.

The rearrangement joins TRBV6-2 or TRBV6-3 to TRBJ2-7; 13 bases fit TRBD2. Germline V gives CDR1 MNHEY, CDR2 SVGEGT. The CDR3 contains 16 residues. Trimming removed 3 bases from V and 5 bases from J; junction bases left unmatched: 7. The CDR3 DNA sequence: TGTGCCAGCAGTTATAGGGGACTAGCGGGGCCAAACGAGCAGTACGTC. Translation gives CASSYRGLAGPNEQYV.

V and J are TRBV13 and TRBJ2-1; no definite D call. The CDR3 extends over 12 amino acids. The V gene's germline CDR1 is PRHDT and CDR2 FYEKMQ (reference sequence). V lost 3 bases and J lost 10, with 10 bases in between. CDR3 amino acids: CASSFTPGEQFF. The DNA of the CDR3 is TGTGCCAGCAGCTTTACGCCAGGAGAGCAGTTCTTC.

The CDR3 sequence is CASRLDRTDTQYF. DNA for the CDR3: TGTGCCAGCAGGTTAGACAGGACAGATACGCAGTATTTT. The chain employs TRBV5-8 and TRBJ2-3, with D possibly matching TRBD1 (6 bases). The CDR3 sequence is 13 residues long. Germline V gene data show CDR1 as SGHTS and CDR2 as YDEGEE. V shed 5 bases and J shed 3 bases, with 10 bases lying between them.

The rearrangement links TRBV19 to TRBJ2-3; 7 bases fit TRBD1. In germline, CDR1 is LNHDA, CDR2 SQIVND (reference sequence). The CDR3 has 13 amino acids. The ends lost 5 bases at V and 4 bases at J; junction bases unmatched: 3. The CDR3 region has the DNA TGTGCCAGTAGTCTAACAGGGGCAGATACGCAGTATTTT. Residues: CASSLTGADTQYF.

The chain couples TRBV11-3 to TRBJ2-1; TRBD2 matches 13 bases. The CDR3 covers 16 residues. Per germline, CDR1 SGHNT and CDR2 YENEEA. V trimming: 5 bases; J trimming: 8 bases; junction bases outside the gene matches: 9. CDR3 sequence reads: CASSPGTSGMFHEQFF. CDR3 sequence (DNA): TGTGCCAGCAGCCCGGGGACTAGCGGGATGTTCCATGAGCAGTTCTTC.

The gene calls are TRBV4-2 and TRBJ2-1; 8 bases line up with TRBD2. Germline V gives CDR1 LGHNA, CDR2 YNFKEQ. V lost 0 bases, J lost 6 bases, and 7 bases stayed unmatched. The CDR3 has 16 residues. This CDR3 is CASSQERGATSNEQFF. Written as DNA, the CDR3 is TGTGCCAGCAGCCAAGAGCGGGGGGCCACTAGCAATGAGCAGTTCTTC.

In nucleotides, the CDR3 is TGTGCCAGCAGCACCTCGAGGGTTGGGAGCTACACCTTC. This gives the protein CASSTSRVGSYTF. The chain carries TRBV7-9 and TRBJ1-2, with D hard to call. Germline CDR1 and CDR2: SEHNR and FQNEAQ (reference sequence). Trimming cost V 5 bases and J 9 bases, with 16 bases left between them. The CDR3 spans 13 residues.

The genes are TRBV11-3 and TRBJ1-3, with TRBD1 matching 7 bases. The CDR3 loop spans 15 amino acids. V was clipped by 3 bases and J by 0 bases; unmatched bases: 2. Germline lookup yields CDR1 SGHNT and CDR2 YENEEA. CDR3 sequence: CASSFGQDSGNTIYF. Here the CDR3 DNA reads TGTGCCAGCAGCTTTGGACAGGACTCTGGAAACACCATATATTTT.

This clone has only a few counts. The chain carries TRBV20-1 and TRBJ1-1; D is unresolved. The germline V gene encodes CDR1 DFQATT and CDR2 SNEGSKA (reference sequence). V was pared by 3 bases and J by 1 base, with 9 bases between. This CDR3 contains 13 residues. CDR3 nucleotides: TGCAGTGCTAGTGAAAACTCGAACACTGAAGCTTTCTTT. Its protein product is CSASENSNTEAFF.

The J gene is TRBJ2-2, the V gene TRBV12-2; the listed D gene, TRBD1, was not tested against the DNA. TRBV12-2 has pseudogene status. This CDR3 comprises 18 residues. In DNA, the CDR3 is TGTGCAAGTCGCAAATGTCAACAGGGGGAGTGGAACACCGGGGAGCTGTTTTTT. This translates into CASRKCQQGEWNTGELFF.